This T cell receptor beta chain was found in a study of blood T cell repertoires in COVID-19 (dated by TCRdb to between 2020 and 2021). In the study overall: Samples from collaborators originated in the United States, Italy and Spain and spanned both the acute and convalescent phases of COVID-19. Where available, HLA class I and class II types were taken from metadata supplied by the sample provider and were not determined by assay-based typing. The repertoires were made available in a free public database intended to serve as a resource for research on the immune response to SARS-CoV-2. The sample metadata nearly always contained a de-identified subject ID, COVID-19 status, age in years and sex. The dataset comprised deeply sampled blood TCRbeta repertoires from subjects exposed to, actively infected with, or recovered from COVID-19. The samples were drawn from the first 160 participants of the ongoing ImmuneRACE study and from over a thousand subjects provided by 6 global collaborators. The material from the prospective study consisted of cDNA or gDNA derived from T cells, B-cell-depleted T cells, or PBMCs.

TCRbeta CDR3 regions were amplified from genomic DNA using the immunoSEQ Assay, a bias-controlled multiplex PCR. The authors' analysis ran thus. The number of nucleated cells in each sample was estimated from the amplification of reference gene primers within the assay. Sequence reads were collapsed and filtered to measure the absolute abundance of every unique TCRbeta CDR3 rearrangement. For each sample, productive Simpson clonality was calculated by taking the square root of Simpson's diversity index across productive rearrangements. TCRdb holds this immuneACCESS table with in-frame rearrangements only. Some clones are missing; in checked studies, unresolved V genes explain under half, and the rest has no known cause. That table supplies the V and J calls and clone size; D and trimming were determined from the DNA. For this sample the table gives more than 90,000 clones, of which less than 85% were detected only once. The ten most abundant clones make up less than 2% of the sample.

CDR1 and CDR2 are drawn from the germline V gene (reference sequence): SGHNT, YYREEE. Unmatched junction bases come to 9, with V trimmed by 4 bases and J by 2 bases. CDR3 length: 16 amino acids, cysteine to phenylalanine. The retained sequence is limited to the CDR3, 48 bases, with the frame set at the first base. Overall results and qualifications from the work: The amount of clinical and demographic metadata varied by source and participant and was provided uncurated.

Each collaborating institution followed its own protocols to collect whole blood in K2EDTA tubes. For TCRbeta analysis, collaborator samples were shipped as frozen whole blood, as isolated PBMCs, or as DNA extracted from either sample type. On this clone itself: Its antigen is still unknown. The input lacks base qualities; no much larger clone sits a single base away.

Sequenced sample: peripheral blood. The sequence joins TRBV5-4 to TRBJ1-2; a stretch of 9 junction bases matches TRBD1. This TCR came from a woman aged 70-85 years with active or convalescent COVID-19. The nucleotide sequence is given as TGTGCCAGCAGCCCAGTACCCGGGACAGGGAACTATGGCTACACCTTC. Its amino acids are CASSPVPGTGNYGYTF.